These 18 T cell receptor beta chains share one sample of origin, sequenced in a study of blood T cells in healthy people across ages (dated by TCRdb to about 2015). Libraries came from 5' RACE. Sequencing was carried out with an Illumina HiSeq 2500. A second PCR of about 6 to 12 cycles was performed with a sample-barcoded 5' primer and a J-beta primer mix. TCRdb's own reprocessing of the public reads used fastp at Q25 and MiXCR and kept productive beta chains. Identical CDR3 proteins give one entry, which carries the most common genes and DNA. This sample lists some 750,000 distinct CDR3 sequences; 22% were detected once. Less than 25% of the sample is held by the ten biggest clonotypes. The sample taken for sequencing was blood. The receptors shown here come from a man aged 65-85 years in good health.

This clonotype was seen more than once but under ten times. V and J are TRBV6-2 or TRBV6-3 and TRBJ2-7; 8 bases are shared with TRBD1. Trimming removed 2 bases from V and 2 bases from J; junction bases left unmatched: 5. The CDR3 spans 15 residues. The V gene's germline CDR1 is MNHEY and CDR2 SVGEGT. The CDR3 is CASSYPGQGAYEQYV. CDR3 in DNA: TGTGCCAGCAGTTACCCCGGACAGGGCGCCTACGAGCAGTACGTC.

The genes are TRBV10-3 and TRBJ2-7; 8 nucleotides agree with TRBD1. This CDR3 comprises 11 residues. Germline V CDR1 and CDR2: ENHRY, SYGVKD. CDR3: CSGGAGYEQYF. The CDR3 region has the DNA TGTTCAGGGGGCGCAGGGTACGAGCAGTACTTC.

CDR3 protein: CASSPDRDRLIQYF. Here the CDR3 DNA reads TGTGCCAGCAGCCCCGACCGGGACAGGCTCATTCAGTACTTC. This chain links TRBV27 with TRBJ2-4; the match to TRBD1 covers 8 bases. There are 14 residues in the CDR3. V gave up 6 bases and J gave up 9 bases; unmatched junction bases: 10. Germline assignment: CDR1 MNHEY and CDR2 SMNVEV (reference sequence).

The chain combines TRBV2 with TRBJ2-7; 10 nucleotides line up with TRBD1. This CDR3 contains 15 residues. CDR1 and CDR2 from the germline V gene are SNHLY and FYNNEI. Losses at the gene ends were 1 base for V and 2 bases for J; bases not matched to a gene: 2. The CDR3: CASSEGTGGPYEQYF. The CDR3 coding sequence is TGTGCCAGCAGTGAAGGGACAGGGGGTCCCTACGAGCAGTACTTC.

This clonotype was detected ten times or more. This chain uses TRBV12-3 or TRBV12-4 with TRBJ1-1; the D is unclear. V gave up 3 bases and J gave up 2 bases, with 7 bases separating them. The CDR3 length is 13 residues. The CDR3 sequence is CASSFKANTEAFF. CDR3 nucleotide sequence: TGTGCCAGCAGTTTTAAAGCAAACACTGAAGCTTTCTTT.

A remark on this clonotype: In this CDR3 the conserved last residue, phenylalanine or tryptophan, is missing, so a read error is likely. The chain is built from TRBV28 and TRBJ1-2; 7 positions match TRBD1. The CDR3 is 13 amino acids. Germline CDR1 reads MDHEN; CDR2 reads SYDVKM. The junction had 7 bases not matched to a gene; V was cut back by 2 bases and J by 10 bases. CDR3 protein: CASSLPPTGLYTS. In DNA, the CDR3 is TGTGCCAGCAGTTTACCCCCGACAGGGCTCTACACCTCC.

In this sample, this clonotype turned up a few times. No conserved phenylalanine or tryptophan is present at the end of the CDR3, so a read error is the likely explanation. No DNA is shown, since the ends of the CDR3 on it are uncertain; the CDR3 is the one TCRdb lists. V and J are TRBV7-9 and TRBJ2-5; the table's D call TRBD1 went unverified against the DNA. Germline-derived CDR1 and CDR2 are SEHNR and FQNEAQ (reference sequence). Both ends counted, the CDR3 spans 16 residues. This CDR3 reads CASSPPMSGHLYEQCV.

The J gene is TRBJ2-5, the V gene TRBV20-1; TRBD2 agrees at 8 bases. The CDR3 has 18 residues. Looked up from germline, CDR1 is DFQATT and CDR2 is SNEGSKA (reference sequence). V was pared by 4 bases and J by 3 bases, with 19 bases of the junction left unmatched. The CDR3 reads CSANLGLRGGQPEETQYF. CDR3 in DNA: TGCAGTGCTAATTTGGGTCTACGGGGGGGCCAACCTGAAGAGACCCAGTACTTC.

This clonotype was recorded a few times. The V and J genes are TRBV5-1 and TRBJ2-7, with 7 bases fitting TRBD1. This CDR3 is built from 16 residues. Germline trimming cut 2 bases from V and 2 bases from J; bases unmatched to any gene: 10. Germline lookup yields CDR1 SGHRS and CDR2 YFSETQ. CDR3 coding DNA: TGCGCCAGCAGCTTCGGGGTTCTGGGGACAGCCTACGAGCAGTACTTC. Protein sequence: CASSFGVLGTAYEQYF.

The J gene is TRBJ2-1, the V gene TRBV12-3 or TRBV12-4; 9 bases fit TRBD2. The trim removed 1 base at V and 6 bases at J, leaving 10 bases unmatched. The CDR3 is 17 residues long. The CDR3 loop is CASSLGNSGGVVNEQFF. CDR3 sequence (DNA): TGTGCCAGCAGTTTAGGGAATAGCGGGGGTGTGGTCAATGAGCAGTTCTTC.

The chain links TRBV6-1 to TRBJ2-2, with TRBD1 matching over 7 bases. There are 16 residues in the CDR3. Per the germline V gene, CDR1 is MNHNS and CDR2 is SASEGT. After removal of 8 bases from V and 6 bases from J, the junction contained 15 bases not matched to a gene. CDR3 bases: TGTGCCAGCCTCGTACCCGGGACAGTATATCCCGGGGAGCTGTTTTTT. This sequence encodes CASLVPGTVYPGELFF.

This sequence joins TRBV2 and TRBJ2-5; 8 bases fit TRBD1. Germline CDR1 SNHLY, CDR2 FYNNEI. This CDR3 region has 12 residues. V dropped 7 bases and J dropped 6; count of bases not matched to a gene: 4. DNA for the CDR3: TGTGCCAGCACCGGACAGGGTCAGACCCAGTACTTC. Protein sequence: CASTGQGQTQYF.

This clonotype has a handful of counts. The chain couples TRBV20-1 to TRBJ2-5, with D perhaps TRBD1 or TRBD2 (5 bases each). V shed 3 bases and J shed 4 bases, with 12 bases lying between them. CDR1 and CDR2 (germline): DFQATT, SNEGSKA (reference sequence). The CDR3 covers 13 residues. The CDR3 DNA reads as TGCAGTGCTAGTCCCTCGGGGCCAGAGACCCAGTACTTC. Protein: CSASPSGPETQYF.

This clonotype turned up a few times. The chain links TRBV20-1 to TRBJ2-3; D may be TRBD2 (6 bases). The length of the CDR3 is 16 residues. CDR1 and CDR2 from the germline V gene are DFQATT and SNEGSKA (reference sequence). Trimming shortened V by 3 bases and J by 2 bases, and 18 bases separated the two germline ends. The CDR3 DNA follows: TGCAGTGCTAGTTCGTTTGCGGGGCCTTACACAGATACGCAGTATTTT. It codes for CSASSFAGPYTDTQYF.

The sample holds a few counts of this clonotype. The genes are TRBV5-6 and TRBJ2-7; D not resolved. The J call may be mistaken, given a closer DNA end match to TRBJ2-1. This CDR3 is built from 15 residues. CDR1 and CDR2 from the germline V gene are SGHDT and YYEEEE. CDR3 loop: CASSLALGAYNEQFF. CDR3 sequence (DNA): TGTGCCAGCAGCTTGGCCTTGGGTGCCTACAATGAGCAGTTCTTC.

This clonotype was found a few times. The J gene is TRBJ2-1, the V gene TRBV3-1; 9 positions agree with TRBD2. The CDR3 totals 15 residues. The V segment lost 4 bases and the J segment 8 bases; nucleotides outside the gene matches: 9. Germline V gene sequence: CDR1 LGHDT, CDR2 YNNKEL (reference sequence). The CDR3 region has the DNA TGTGCCAGCAGCCTTATAGCGGGGGCCGGGGATGAGCAGTTCTTC. It specifies CASSLIAGAGDEQFF.

The rearrangement links TRBV10-1 to TRBJ1-1; D remains ambiguous. The germline V gene has CDR1 WNHNN and CDR2 SYGVQD (reference sequence). Between the trimmed V and J ends, which lost 7 bases and 0 bases, there was a span of 9 bases. The CDR3 length is 13 residues. This CDR3 reads CASKGQVNTEAFF. CDR3 sequence (DNA): TGCGCCAGCAAGGGTCAAGTGAACACTGAAGCTTTCTTT.

The rearrangement joins TRBV20-1 to TRBJ2-1; no definite D call. This CDR3 spans 11 amino acids. Germline V gives CDR1 DFQATT, CDR2 SNEGSKA (reference sequence). V was cut by 3 bases and J by 2 bases, with 2 bases left in between. CDR3: CSASPYNEQFF. The CDR3 coding sequence is TGCAGTGCTAGCCCCTACAATGAGCAGTTCTTC.